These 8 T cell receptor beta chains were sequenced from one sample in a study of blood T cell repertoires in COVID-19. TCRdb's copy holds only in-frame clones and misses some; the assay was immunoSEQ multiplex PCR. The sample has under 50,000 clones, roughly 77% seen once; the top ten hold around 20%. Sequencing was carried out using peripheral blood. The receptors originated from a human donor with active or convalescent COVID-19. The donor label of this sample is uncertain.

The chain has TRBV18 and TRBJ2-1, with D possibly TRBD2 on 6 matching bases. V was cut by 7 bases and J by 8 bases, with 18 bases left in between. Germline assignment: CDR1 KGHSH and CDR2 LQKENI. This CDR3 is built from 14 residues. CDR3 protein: CASFPGGGEDEQFF. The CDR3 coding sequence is TGTGCCAGCTTCCCGGGCGGAGGGGAGGATGAGCAGTTCTTC.

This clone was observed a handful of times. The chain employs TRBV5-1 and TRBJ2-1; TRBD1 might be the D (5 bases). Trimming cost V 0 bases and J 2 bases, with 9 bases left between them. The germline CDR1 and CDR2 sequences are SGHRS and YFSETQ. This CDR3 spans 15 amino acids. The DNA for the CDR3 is TGCGCCAGCAGCTTGGCGGACAATCCCTACAATGAGCAGTTCTTC. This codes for CASSLADNPYNEQFF.

CDR3 bases: TGTGCCAGCACCACTAGCTTATACAATGAGCAGTTCTTC. It codes for CASTTSLYNEQFF. V is TRBV11-2 and J is TRBJ2-1, with D possibly TRBD2 on 6 matching bases. Trimming shortened V by 7 bases and J by 4 bases, and 11 bases separated the two germline ends. Germline V CDR1 and CDR2: SGHAT, FQNNGV. The CDR3 is 13 amino acids.

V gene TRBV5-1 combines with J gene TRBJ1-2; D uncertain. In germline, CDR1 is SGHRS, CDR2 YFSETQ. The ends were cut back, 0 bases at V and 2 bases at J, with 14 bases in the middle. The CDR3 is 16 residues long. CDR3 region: CASSLVFRVENYGYTF. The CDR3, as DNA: TGCGCCAGCAGCTTGGTCTTTCGGGTGGAGAACTATGGCTACACCTTC.

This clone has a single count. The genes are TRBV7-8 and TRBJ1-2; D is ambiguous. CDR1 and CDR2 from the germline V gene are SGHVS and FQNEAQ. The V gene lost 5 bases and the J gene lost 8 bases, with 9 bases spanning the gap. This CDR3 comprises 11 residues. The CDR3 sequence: CASSPKEGYTF. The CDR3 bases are TGTGCCAGCAGCCCAAAGGAGGGCTACACCTTC.

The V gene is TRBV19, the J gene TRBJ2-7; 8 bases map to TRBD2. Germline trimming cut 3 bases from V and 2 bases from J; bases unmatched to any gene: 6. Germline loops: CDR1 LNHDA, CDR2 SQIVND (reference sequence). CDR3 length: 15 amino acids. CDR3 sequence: CASSIESGRTYEQYF. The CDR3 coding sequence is TGTGCCAGTAGTATCGAGAGCGGGAGAACCTACGAGCAGTACTTC.

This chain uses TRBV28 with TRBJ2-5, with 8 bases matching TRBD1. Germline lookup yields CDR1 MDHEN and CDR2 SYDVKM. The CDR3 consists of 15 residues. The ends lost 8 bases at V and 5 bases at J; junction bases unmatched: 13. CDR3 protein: CASGPGQGGVETQYF. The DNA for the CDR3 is TGTGCCAGCGGACCCGGACAGGGTGGAGTTGAGACCCAGTACTTC.

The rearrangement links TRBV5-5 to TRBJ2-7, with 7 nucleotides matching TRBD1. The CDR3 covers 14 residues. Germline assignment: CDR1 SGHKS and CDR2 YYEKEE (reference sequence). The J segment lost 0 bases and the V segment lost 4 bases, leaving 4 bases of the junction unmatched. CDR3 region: CASSTGTASYEQYF. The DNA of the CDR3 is TGTGCCAGCAGCACCGGGACAGCCTCCTACGAGCAGTACTTC.